These 17 T cell receptor beta chains came from one sample sequenced in a study of blood T cell repertoires in COVID-19 (dated by TCRdb to the early 2020s). The library relied on the immunoSEQ multiplex PCR assay. Held by TCRdb, this immuneACCESS table contains in-frame sequences only and omits some clones. Under half of the omission traces to an unresolved V gene where checked; the cause of the rest is unknown. Here the sample has 100,000 to 120,000 clones; 72% occur a single time. The ten largest clones add up to over 6% of the sample. The source material was peripheral blood. These receptors were collected from a woman aged 55-70 years with acute or convalescent COVID-19.

V usage is TRBV19 and J usage is TRBJ1-1, with 7 positions matching TRBD1. This CDR3 region has 13 residues. The V segment lost 6 bases and the J segment 0 bases; nucleotides outside the gene matches: 1. Germline V gene lookup returns CDR1 LNHDA and CDR2 SQIVND (reference sequence). The CDR3 nucleotides read TGTGCCAGTAGCCAGGGGGTGAACACTGAAGCTTTCTTT. Protein sequence: CASSQGVNTEAFF.

This clone was counted a single time. The chain links TRBV3-1 (or the pseudogene TRBV3-2) to TRBJ2-2, with TRBD1 matching 9 bases. The germline CDR1 and CDR2 sequences are LGHDT and YNNKEL (reference sequence). J gave up 0 bases and V 4 bases, and 0 bases lay outside the gene matches. This CDR3 is 15 amino acids long. The CDR3 is CASSRQGANTGELFF. CDR3 in DNA: TGTGCCAGCAGCCGACAGGGGGCGAACACCGGGGAGCTGTTTTTT.

This clone was detected a few times. J is TRBJ2-1 and V is TRBV2; tentatively, D is TRBD1 (6 bases). This CDR3 is built from 14 residues. CDR1 is SNHLY and CDR2 is FYNNEI in the germline V gene. V was trimmed by 3 bases and J by 6 bases, leaving 12 bases between them. CDR3 sequence reads: CASSDSGGRNEQFF. DNA of the CDR3: TGTGCCAGCAGTGACAGTGGGGGCCGCAATGAGCAGTTCTTC.

V usage is TRBV5-1 and J usage is TRBJ2-1; D perhaps matches TRBD2 (6 bases). Germline values: CDR1 SGHRS, CDR2 YFSETQ. Between the trimmed V and J ends, which lost 2 bases and 5 bases, there was a span of 14 bases. This CDR3 is built from 15 residues. This CDR3 is CASSFIPGSDNEQFF. CDR3 bases: TGCGCCAGCAGCTTTATTCCCGGGAGCGACAATGAGCAGTTCTTC.

This chain connects TRBV2 to TRBJ2-7; TRBD2 matches at 8 bases. J gave up 3 bases and V 6 bases, and 10 bases lay outside the gene matches. This CDR3 spans 15 amino acids. The germline gives CDR1 SNHLY, CDR2 FYNNEI. The CDR3 loop is CASSASGGGLYEQYF. The CDR3 DNA follows: TGTGCCAGCAGCGCCAGCGGGGGAGGACTCTACGAGCAGTACTTC.

This clone was found a few times. The chain links TRBV7-2 to TRBJ1-2; D perhaps matches TRBD1 (6 bases). Germline V CDR1 and CDR2: SGHTA, FQGNSA. The CDR3 extends over 12 amino acids. The V gene lost 5 bases and the J gene lost 8 bases, with 12 bases spanning the gap. Here the CDR3 reads CASSATGRGYTF. The CDR3 DNA sequence: TGTGCCAGCAGCGCCACAGGGCGAGGCTACACCTTC.

This chain connects TRBV28 to TRBJ1-6; 7 bases line up with TRBD1. The trim removed 6 bases at V and 9 bases at J, leaving 11 bases unmatched. CDR3 length: 15 amino acids. Germline V gives CDR1 MDHEN, CDR2 SYDVKM. CDR3 sequence: CASRESGGDSSPLHF. CDR3 bases: TGTGCCAGCAGAGAGTCAGGGGGTGATTCTTCACCCCTCCACTTT.

This clone was picked up one time. The genes are TRBV30 and TRBJ1-1; the D is unclear. Germline values: CDR1 GTSNPN, CDR2 SVGIG (reference sequence). Trimming left V 3 bases short and J 6 bases short, with 8 bases between. The CDR3 runs 11 residues. The CDR3 nucleotides read TGTGCCTGGAGGGGCACCCCTGAAGCTTTCTTT. Protein sequence: CAWRGTPEAFF.

There are a few counts of this clone. CDR3 bases: TGTGCCAGCAGCCAAGGGGACAGGATAAATTCACCCCTCCACTTT. It translates to CASSQGDRINSPLHF. The chain recombines TRBV3-1 (or the pseudogene TRBV3-2) with TRBJ1-6; 8 bases align to TRBD1. V lost 1 base, J lost 7 bases, and 3 bases stayed unmatched. The CDR3 length is 15 residues. Germline loops: CDR1 LGHDT, CDR2 YNNKEL (reference sequence).

The rearrangement uses TRBV12-3 or TRBV12-4 and TRBJ1-6; tentative D call: TRBD1 (6 bases). Trimming shortened V by 3 bases and J by 9 bases, and 9 bases separated the two germline ends. The CDR3 consists of 13 residues. CDR3 sequence (DNA): TGTGCCAGCAGTTTGGACAGCAGTTCACCCCTCCACTTT. Amino acid sequence: CASSLDSSSPLHF.

The chain is built from TRBV5-1 and TRBJ2-7, with 7 bases identical to TRBD1. The germline gives CDR1 SGHRS, CDR2 YFSETQ. V lost 4 bases and J lost 7; bases outside the gene matches: 17. The CDR3 runs to 16 residues. In DNA, the CDR3 is TGCGCCAGCAGCCGGTGGGTGGGGACAGCACTAAGAGAGCAGTACTTC. Its protein is CASSRWVGTALREQYF.

The chain uses TRBV3-1 (or the pseudogene TRBV3-2) and TRBJ1-2, with TRBD1 as a possible D gene (5 bases). The germline gives CDR1 LGHDT, CDR2 YNNKEL (reference sequence). V shed 1 base and J shed 0 bases, with 15 bases lying between them. The CDR3 extends over 17 amino acids. Here the CDR3 reads CASSQAATALTNYGYTF. The DNA for the CDR3 is TGTGCCAGCAGCCAAGCCGCGACAGCCCTAACTAACTATGGCTACACCTTC.

This clone has more than one count but fewer than ten. The V gene is TRBV7-8, the J gene TRBJ1-6; possible D gene TRBD1, 5 bases. V lost 5 bases and J 14 bases, leaving 16 bases between the germline ends. Germline V lookup: CDR1 SGHVS, CDR2 FQNEAQ. This CDR3 spans 13 amino acids. The CDR3: CASSTLQGRALHF. The CDR3 bases are TGTGCCAGCAGCACACTCCAGGGCCGGGCCCTCCACTTT. Based on the CDR3 plus reference TRBV7-8 and TRBJ1-6, the full variable domain is GAGVSQSPRYKVAKRGQDVALRCDPISGHVSLFWYQQALGQGPEFLTYFQNEAQLDKSGLPSDRFFAERPEGSVSTLKIQRTQQEDSAVYLCASSTLQGRALHFGNGTRLTVT.

This clone was detected ten times or more. The chain links TRBV2 to TRBJ1-2; tentatively, D is TRBD1 (5 bases). The CDR3 contains 13 residues. With 6 bases removed from V and 3 bases from J, the gap between germline ends came to 11 bases. Per germline, CDR1 SNHLY and CDR2 FYNNEI. Written as DNA, the CDR3 is TGTGCCAGCAGGGACACAGGATACTATGGCTACACCTTC. It specifies CASRDTGYYGYTF.

This clone was seen more than once but under ten times. The chain recombines TRBV9 with TRBJ1-1, with 7 bases identical to TRBD1. Unmatched junction bases numbered 3, after V lost 0 bases and J lost 1 base. Germline V gene data show CDR1 as SGDLS and CDR2 as YYNGEE. The CDR3 contains 15 residues. DNA for the CDR3: TGTGCCAGCAGCGTAGAGGGACAGCCGAACACTGAAGCTTTCTTT. Its translation is CASSVEGQPNTEAFF.

The J gene is TRBJ2-5, the V gene TRBV19, with 11 nucleotides matching TRBD2. Germline V gene lookup returns CDR1 LNHDA and CDR2 SQIVND (reference sequence). The CDR3 spans 15 residues. The J segment lost 11 bases and the V segment lost 5 bases, leaving 13 bases of the junction unmatched. The CDR3 loop reads CASSWAGLAGDPQYF. The DNA of the CDR3 is TGTGCCAGTAGTTGGGCAGGACTAGCGGGTGACCCGCAGTACTTC. The variable domain in full, with the rest retrieved from reference TRBV19 and TRBJ2-5, is DGGITQSPKYLFRKEGQNVTLSCEQNLNHDAMYWYRQDPGQGLRLIYYSQIVNDFQKGDIAEGYSVSREKKESFPLTVTSAQKNPTAFYLCASSWAGLAGDPQYFGPGTRLLVL.

The chain combines TRBV3-1 (or the pseudogene TRBV3-2) with TRBJ1-2, with D perhaps TRBD1 (6 bases). Germline CDR1 and CDR2: LGHDT and YNNKEL (reference sequence). This CDR3 has 15 amino acids. V was clipped by 0 bases and J by 4 bases, with 12 bases between them. The CDR3 protein is CASSQDSSDSYGYTF. Written as DNA, the CDR3 is TGTGCCAGCAGCCAAGATAGTTCGGACAGCTATGGCTACACCTTC.